Each of the 13 T cell receptor beta chains below was sequenced from the same sample in a study of vaccination effects on CD4 cells after COVID-19. These receptors are not linked to any known antigen. Culture proceeded for more than 8 days, and CD4+ T cells were then isolated. Sometime from March through December 2020, the person acquired a SARS-CoV-2 infection that PCR confirmed. Of the BNT162b2 and mRNA-1273 vaccines, participants received two doses of one or the other. TCRdb's copy holds only in-frame clones and misses some; the assay was immunoSEQ multiplex PCR. In the table there are tens of thousands of clones, more than 65% of which are singletons. This specimen consisted of CD4+ T cells from PBMCs cultured without peptide, obtained after COVID-19 vaccination. The receptors were gathered from a human donor who had a prior SARS-CoV-2 infection.

The chain is built from TRBV7-8 and TRBJ1-2, with D perhaps matching TRBD1 (6 bases). CDR1 and CDR2 from the germline V gene are SGHVS and FQNEAQ. The germline V and J ends were trimmed by 2 bases and 1 base, with 20 bases remaining between them. The CDR3 totals 18 residues. In DNA, the CDR3 is TGTGCCAGCAGCTTACGGGTGGTGAAGGGGGAGTTTAACTATGGCTACACCTTC. It specifies CASSLRVVKGEFNYGYTF.

The chain combines TRBV18 with TRBJ2-1, with 12 bases that match TRBD2. This CDR3 spans 16 amino acids. The V segment lost 1 base and the J segment 6 bases; nucleotides outside the gene matches: 4. Germline CDR1 reads KGHSH; CDR2 reads LQKENI. The CDR3 region is CASSPRLAGASNEQFF. In DNA form, the CDR3 reads TGTGCCAGCTCACCACGACTAGCGGGAGCCTCCAATGAGCAGTTCTTC.

This chain joins TRBV7-9 and TRBJ2-2; D call uncertain. V dropped 1 base and J dropped 4 bases, with 10 bases sitting between them. The V gene's germline CDR1 is SEHNR and CDR2 FQNEAQ (reference sequence). This CDR3 region has 15 residues. The CDR3 protein is CASSLVGQVTGELFF. In DNA form, the CDR3 reads TGTGCCAGCAGCTTAGTGGGCCAGGTCACCGGGGAGCTGTTTTTT.

The rearrangement uses TRBV5-4 and TRBJ2-7, with D perhaps being TRBD1 or TRBD2 (5 bases each). The CDR3 is 12 amino acids. V lost 4 bases and J lost 4, with 9 bases in between. Per the germline V gene, CDR1 is SGHNT and CDR2 is YYREEE (reference sequence). Written as DNA, the CDR3 is TGTGCCAGCAGCCCGTGGGGGTACGAGCAGTACTTC. Translating gives CASSPWGYEQYF. Complete variable domain (other parts from reference TRBV5-4 and TRBJ2-7): ETGVTQSPTHLIKTRGQQVTLRCSSQSGHNTVSWYQQALGQGPQFIFQYYREEENGRGNFPPRFSGLQFPNYSSELNVNALELDDSALYLCASSPWGYEQYFGPGTRLTVT.

J is TRBJ1-4 and V is TRBV29-1; D possibly corresponds to TRBD1 (5 bases). Deletions cut 4 bases from V and 8 bases from J, with 11 bases between. The CDR3 has 12 residues. CDR1 and CDR2 (germline): SQVTM, ANQGSEA. This chain's CDR3 is CSVAMGDEKLFF. The CDR3 DNA sequence: TGCAGCGTTGCCATGGGGGACGAAAAACTGTTTTTT.

The V and J genes are TRBV4-3 and TRBJ2-3; D is unclear. Trimming shortened V by 3 bases and J by 0 bases, and 13 bases separated the two germline ends. CDR1 and CDR2 (germline): LGHNA, YSLEER. The CDR3 spans 16 residues. The CDR3 DNA reads TGCGCCAGCAGCCAGCTACACGGCCCCAGCACAGATACGCAGTATTTT. This encodes CASSQLHGPSTDTQYF.

This chain joins TRBV5-4 and TRBJ2-3, with D perhaps being TRBD1 or TRBD2 (5 bases each). V lost 1 base to trimming and J lost 0 bases, with 12 bases between them. The CDR3 spans 16 residues. Germline values: CDR1 SGHNT, CDR2 YYREEE (reference sequence). In DNA form, the CDR3 reads TGTGCCAGCAGCTTGCCGGGACCAACTAGCACAGATACGCAGTATTTT. Its translation is CASSLPGPTSTDTQYF.

The chain employs TRBV4-1 and TRBJ2-1; TRBD2 matches at 12 bases. V gave up 3 bases and J gave up 0 bases; unmatched junction bases: 6. Germline V gene sequence: CDR1 MGHRA, CDR2 YSYEKL. The CDR3 loop spans 18 amino acids. CDR3 in amino acids: CASSHPGLAGDSYNEQFF. The DNA for the CDR3 is TGCGCCAGCAGCCACCCGGGACTAGCGGGCGACTCCTACAATGAGCAGTTCTTC.

CDR3: CASSIQDQETQYF. CDR3 sequence (DNA): TGTGCCAGTAGTATACAGGACCAAGAGACCCAGTACTTC. The chain joins TRBV19 to TRBJ2-5; D is uncertain. Germline V CDR1 and CDR2: LNHDA, SQIVND (reference sequence). The CDR3 totals 13 residues. V lost 2 bases and J lost 0, with 4 bases in between. Full variable domain (remainder filled in from reference TRBV19 and TRBJ2-5): DGGITQSPKYLFRKEGQNVTLSCEQNLNHDAMYWYRQDPGQGLRLIYYSQIVNDFQKGDIAEGYSVSREKKESFPLTVTSAQKNPTAFYLCASSIQDQETQYFGPGTRLLVL.

The chain is built from TRBV6-5 and TRBJ1-6; 7 nucleotides match TRBD1. The V segment lost 6 bases and the J segment 7 bases; nucleotides outside the gene matches: 9. This CDR3 spans 15 amino acids. Germline V CDR1 and CDR2: MNHEY, SVGAGI. CDR3 DNA sequence: TGTGCCAGCAGCCGAACAGACAGGGCGAATTCACCCCTCCACTTT. Protein: CASSRTDRANSPLHF.

The chain recombines TRBV5-5 with TRBJ2-3; the D is unclear. Germline CDR1 and CDR2: SGHKS and YYEKEE (reference sequence). V lost 0 bases to trimming and J lost 5 bases, with 10 bases between them. This CDR3 is built from 14 residues. This CDR3 is CASSLGLPEDTQYF. The CDR3 DNA reads TGTGCCAGCAGCTTGGGGCTCCCCGAAGATACGCAGTATTTT.

This clone was picked up one time. The V call is TRBV6-5, the J call TRBJ1-5, with 10 bases fitting TRBD1. This CDR3 has 15 residues. V dropped 7 bases and J dropped 0; count of bases not matched to a gene: 3. Germline CDR1 MNHEY, CDR2 SVGAGI. DNA for the CDR3: TGTGCCAGCATGGGACAGGGGAATAGCAATCAGCCCCAGCATTTT. Residues: CASMGQGNSNQPQHF.

This clone was picked up one time. The V and J genes are TRBV5-4 and TRBJ2-5; D is perhaps TRBD2 (6 bases). The V gene lost 4 bases and the J gene lost 5 bases, with 18 bases spanning the gap. CDR3 size: 15 residues. Per the germline V gene, CDR1 is SGHNT and CDR2 is YYREEE (reference sequence). CDR3 in amino acids: CASSQGGRSRETQYF. The CDR3 nucleotides are TGTGCCAGCAGCCAAGGTGGGAGGTCGAGGGAGACCCAGTACTTC.